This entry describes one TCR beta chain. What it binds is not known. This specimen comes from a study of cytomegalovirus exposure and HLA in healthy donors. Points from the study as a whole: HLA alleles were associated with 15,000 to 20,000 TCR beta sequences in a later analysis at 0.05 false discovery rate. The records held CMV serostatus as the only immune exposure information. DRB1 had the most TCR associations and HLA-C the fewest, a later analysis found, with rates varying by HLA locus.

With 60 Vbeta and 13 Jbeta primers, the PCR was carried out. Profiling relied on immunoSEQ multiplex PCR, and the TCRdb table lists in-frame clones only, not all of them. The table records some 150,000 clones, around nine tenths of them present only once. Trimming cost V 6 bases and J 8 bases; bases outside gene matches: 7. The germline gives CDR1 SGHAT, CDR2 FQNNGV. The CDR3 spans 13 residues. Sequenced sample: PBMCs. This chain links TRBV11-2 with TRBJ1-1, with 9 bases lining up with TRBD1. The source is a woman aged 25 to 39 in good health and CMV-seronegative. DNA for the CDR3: TGTGCCAGCAGGAGGACAGGGGCATCCGAAGCTTTCTTT. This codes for CASRRTGASEAFF.